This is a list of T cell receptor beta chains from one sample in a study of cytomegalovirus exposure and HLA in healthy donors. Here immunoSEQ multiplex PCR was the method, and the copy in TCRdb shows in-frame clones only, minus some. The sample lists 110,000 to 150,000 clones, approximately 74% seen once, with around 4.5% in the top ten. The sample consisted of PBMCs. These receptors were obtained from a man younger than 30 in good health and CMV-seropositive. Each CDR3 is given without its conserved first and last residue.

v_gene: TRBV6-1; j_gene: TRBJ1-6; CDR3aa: ASSESRGGASSYNSPLH
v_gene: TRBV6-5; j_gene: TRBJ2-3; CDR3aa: ASSYAGSTDTQY
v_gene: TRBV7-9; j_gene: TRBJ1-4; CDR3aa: ASSRVGAPNEKLF
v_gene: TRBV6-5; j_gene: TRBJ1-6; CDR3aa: ASRQQGAGSPLH
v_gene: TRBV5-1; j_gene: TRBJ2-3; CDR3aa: ASSLDYSTDTQY
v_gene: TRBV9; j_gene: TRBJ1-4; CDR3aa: ASSKTTATNEKLF
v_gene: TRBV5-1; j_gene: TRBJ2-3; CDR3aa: ASGRDSLSTDTQY
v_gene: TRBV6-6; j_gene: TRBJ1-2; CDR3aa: ASSYREGHDYGYT
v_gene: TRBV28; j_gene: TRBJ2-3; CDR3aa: ASSLGGNTDTQY
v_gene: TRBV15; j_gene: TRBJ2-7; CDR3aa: ATSRDRTSGGSEQY
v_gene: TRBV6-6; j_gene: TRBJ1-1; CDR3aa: ASSTKAGGGTEAF
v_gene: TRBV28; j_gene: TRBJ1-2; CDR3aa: ASSTLTSYGYT
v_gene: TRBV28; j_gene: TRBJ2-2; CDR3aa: ASSSHTGAGELF
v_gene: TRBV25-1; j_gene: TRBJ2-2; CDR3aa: ASSELQVGELF
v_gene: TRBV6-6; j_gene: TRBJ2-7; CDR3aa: ASSSGDYTYEQY
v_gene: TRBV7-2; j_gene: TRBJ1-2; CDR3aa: ASSHGLSGNYGYT
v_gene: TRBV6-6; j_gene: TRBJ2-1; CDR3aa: ASSGSEQF
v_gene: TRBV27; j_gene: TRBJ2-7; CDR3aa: ASSLSQGNKQY
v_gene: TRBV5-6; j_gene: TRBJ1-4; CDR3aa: ASRLTGGGEEKLF
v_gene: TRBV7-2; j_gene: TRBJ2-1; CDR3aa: ASSSGQSRPF
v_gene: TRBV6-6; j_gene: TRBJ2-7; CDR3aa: ASSYNRRGVGYEQY
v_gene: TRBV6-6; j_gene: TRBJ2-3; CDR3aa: ASSWGRQGGTDTQY
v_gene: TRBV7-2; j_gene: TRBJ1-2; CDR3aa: ASSLPGQGAGGYT
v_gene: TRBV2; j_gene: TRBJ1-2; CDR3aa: ASSVGEDYGYT
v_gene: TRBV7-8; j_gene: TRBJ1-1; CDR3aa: ASSPRDRGLNTEAF
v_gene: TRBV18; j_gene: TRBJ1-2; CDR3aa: ASSPPNRAGAYGYT
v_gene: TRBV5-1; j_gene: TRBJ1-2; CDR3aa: ASGDTLKGYGYT
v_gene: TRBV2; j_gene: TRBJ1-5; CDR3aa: ASRRDSGNSNQPQH
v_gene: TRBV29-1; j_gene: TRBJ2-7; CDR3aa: SVKDPGLAGSYEQY
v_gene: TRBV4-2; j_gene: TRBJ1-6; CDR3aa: ASSQENAGRRGLIHNSPLH
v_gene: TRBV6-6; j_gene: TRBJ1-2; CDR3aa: ASSYGEGNGGYT
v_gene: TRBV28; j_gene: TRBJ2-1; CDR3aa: ASSKDSYNEQF
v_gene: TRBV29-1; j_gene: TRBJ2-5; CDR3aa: SADRGPLTQY
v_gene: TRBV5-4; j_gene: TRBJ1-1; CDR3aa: ASSLFRGDTEAF
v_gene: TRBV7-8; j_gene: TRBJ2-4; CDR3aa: ASSPLFLAKNIQY
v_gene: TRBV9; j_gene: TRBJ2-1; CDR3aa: ASSYSAAGGVYNEQF
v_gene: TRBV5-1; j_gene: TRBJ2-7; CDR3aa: ASSPDNSYEQY
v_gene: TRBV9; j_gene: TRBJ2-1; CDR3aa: ASSSPAGRGSYNEQF
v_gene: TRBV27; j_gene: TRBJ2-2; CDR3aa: ASSPTPTRLAGTGELF